A selection of T cell receptor beta chains follows, all from one sample in a study of blood T cell repertoires in COVID-19. Some clones are missing from TCRdb's copy, which holds only in-frame ones; the method was immunoSEQ multiplex PCR. This sample has tens of thousands of clones, with 75% to 85% found just once. The sequenced sample was peripheral blood. The receptors come from a man aged 55 to 70 with acute or convalescent COVID-19. Each CDR3 is given with its conserved first and last residue. A D gene is named only where the DNA matches it firmly. Expanded clones get a size class; other rows say once, few or many, or leave the size out.

V	size	J	D	DNA	CDR3
TRBV5-4	NA	TRBJ2-1	NA	TGTGCCAGCAGGTCCGGGACAGTGGGGACTAATGAGCAGTTCTTC	CASRSGTVGTNEQFF
TRBV5-1	NA	TRBJ2-5	TRBD1	TGCGCCAGCGGCCTCGGACAGGGTGGCAATCACGAGACCCAGTACTTC	CASGLGQGGNHETQYF
TRBV29-1	NA	TRBJ1-1	NA	TGCAGCGTGCGGCCTGGACATCTGATGAACACTGAAGCTTTCTTT	CSVRPGHLMNTEAFF
TRBV6-5	NA	TRBJ2-7	NA	TGTGCCAGCAGTTACCTCGGACAGGGAGGGTACGAGCAGTACTTC	CASSYLGQGGYEQYF
TRBV5-6	NA	TRBJ1-1	NA	TGTGCCAGCAGCTTGTCAGGTCTCAACACTGAAGCTTTCTTT	CASSLSGLNTEAFF
TRBV6-2/TRBV6-3	NA	TRBJ1-6	TRBD1	TGTGCCAGCAGCCACGGGACAGGGCACAATAATTCACCCCTCCACTTT	CASSHGTGHNNSPLHF
TRBV16	NA	TRBJ1-2	TRBD1	TGTGCCAGCAGCCTAGGGACAGAGTGGAAAGGCTACACCTTC	CASSLGTEWKGYTF
TRBV11-2	few	TRBJ1-1	NA	TGTGCCAGCAGCTCCCGTAACCAGGGATTGGGCACTGAAGCTTTCTTT	CASSSRNQGLGTEAFF
TRBV29-1	NA	TRBJ1-2	TRBD1	TGCAGCGTTCAGTGGACAGGGTATAATGGCTACACCTTC	CSVQWTGYNGYTF
TRBV18	NA	TRBJ1-2	TRBD1	TGTGCCAGCTCACCGGACAGGGGAATAGGAGGCTACACCTTC	CASSPDRGIGGYTF
TRBV18	NA	TRBJ1-6	NA	TGTGCCAGCTCACCGCAGAACGTTCAGGGCTCCTATAATTCACCCCTCCACTTT	CASSPQNVQGSYNSPLHF
TRBV6-5	NA	TRBJ1-1	TRBD1	TGTGCCAGCAGTTATAGGACAGGGGGAAAGACTGAAGCTTTCTTT	CASSYRTGGKTEAFF
TRBV15	NA	TRBJ1-4	TRBD1	TGTGCCACCAGCAGAAATACAGGGGCCGAAAAACTGTTTTTT	CATSRNTGAEKLFF
TRBV14	once	TRBJ2-5	NA	TGTGCCAGCAGCCAAGCGAAGGGGACAACCCAAGAGACCCAGTACTTC	CASSQAKGTTQETQYF
TRBV2	NA	TRBJ1-3	NA	TGTGCCAGCAGAACAAGTTTTGCAAGCTCTGGAAACACCATATATTTT	CASRTSFASSGNTIYF
TRBV7-7	NA	TRBJ2-3	TRBD2	TGTGCTAGCAGCCCTTCTAGCGGGGGGGCAGATACGCAGTATTTT	CASSPSSGGADTQYF
TRBV27	NA	TRBJ2-3	NA	TGTGCCAGCAGTGAATGGGGCGGGGATTGGGCAGATACGCAGTATTTT	CASSEWGGDWADTQYF
TRBV7-9	NA	TRBJ2-5	TRBD1	TGTGCCAGCAGTCGGACAGGGCGCGCAGAGACCCAGTACTTC	CASSRTGRAETQYF
TRBV21-1	NA	TRBJ2-3	NA	TGTGCCAGCAGCAACCACACAGGGTGGGATACGCAGTATTTT	CASSNHTGWDTQYF
TRBV2	NA	TRBJ1-2	TRBD1	TGTGCCAGCAGCGCAGACAGGGCGCAACCTTATGGCTACACCTTC	CASSADRAQPYGYTF
TRBV27	NA	TRBJ1-5	NA	TGTGCCAGCAGCCAGGGATGGGGCAATCAGCCCCAGCATTTT	CASSQGWGNQPQHF
TRBV4-1	NA	TRBJ2-1	TRBD2	TGCGCCAGCAGCCAAGGGAGCGGGGGGGCCAGTGAGCAGTTCTTC	CASSQGSGGASEQFF
TRBV7-2	NA	TRBJ1-1	NA	TGTGCCAGCAGCTTAACAGAGAACACTGAAGCTTTCTTT	CASSLTENTEAFF
TRBV28	NA	TRBJ1-2	NA	TGTGCCAGCAGTTTGTCTGGCCAGATCTATGGCTACACCTTC	CASSLSGQIYGYTF
TRBV5-1	NA	TRBJ2-2	TRBD2	TGCGCCAGCACTAGCGGGAGCGGGGAGCTGTTTTTT	CASTSGSGELFF
TRBV18	once	TRBJ1-5	TRBD1	TGTGCCAGCTCAGCGGGACAGGGCTATCAGCCCCAGCATTTT	CASSAGQGYQPQHF
TRBV5-8	NA	TRBJ2-2	TRBD2	TGTGCCAGCAGCAATTACGCGGGACTACGGGGAACCGGGGAGCTGTTTTTT	CASSNYAGLRGTGELFF
TRBV27	NA	TRBJ1-6	TRBD1	TGTGCCAGCAGTCCCTGGACAGGAACTAATTCACCCCTCCACTTT	CASSPWTGTNSPLHF
TRBV4-3	NA	TRBJ2-7	TRBD1	TGCGCCAGCAGCCAAGCGGGACAGGGGATATACGAGCAGTACTTC	CASSQAGQGIYEQYF
TRBV3-1/TRBV3-2	once	TRBJ1-1	TRBD1	TGTGCCAGCAAGCAAAGACCGGGACAGTTGAACACTGAAGCTTTCTTT	CASKQRPGQLNTEAFF
TRBV11-2	NA	TRBJ1-1	TRBD1	TGTGCCAGCAGCTTGACAGGGGGTGGAACTGAAGCTTTCTTT	CASSLTGGGTEAFF
TRBV7-9	few	TRBJ2-5	NA	TGTGCCAGCAGCTCTTCAGGGTTACAAGAGACCCAGTACTTC	CASSSSGLQETQYF
TRBV5-1	NA	TRBJ2-2	TRBD2	TGCGCCAGCAGCTTGGGTGCGGCTAGCGGCACCGGGGAGCTGTTTTTT	CASSLGAASGTGELFF
TRBV11-2	few	TRBJ1-4	TRBD1	TGTGCCAGCAGCTTTCAAGTGGGGACAGGGGGAGAAAAACTGTTTTTT	CASSFQVGTGGEKLFF
TRBV6-4	NA	TRBJ2-2	NA	TGTGCCAGCAGTGTTCAACGAGGCACCGGGGAGCTGTTTTTT	CASSVQRGTGELFF
TRBV7-4	NA	TRBJ2-7	NA	TGTGCCAGCAGCTTAAGAGGGATCGGGGAGATGTACGAGCAGTACTTC	CASSLRGIGEMYEQYF
TRBV11-2	NA	TRBJ2-3	NA	TGTGCCAGCAGCTTACTTGGGCAGATCACAGATACGCAGTATTTT	CASSLLGQITDTQYF
TRBV7-2	NA	TRBJ1-4	NA	TGTGCCAGCAGCGGCTCATCGGGTAATGAAAAACTGTTTTTT	CASSGSSGNEKLFF
TRBV28	NA	TRBJ2-1	NA	TGTGCCAGCAGCGCTGAGAATGAGCAGTTCTTC	CASSAENEQFF
TRBV28	NA	TRBJ1-2	TRBD1	TGTGCCAGCAGTTTATGGGACAGGGAGGACTTCTATGGCTACACCTTC	CASSLWDREDFYGYTF
TRBV2	NA	TRBJ1-6	TRBD1	TGTGCCAGCAAAGAGACAGGGGGAGATTCACCCCTCCACTTT	CASKETGGDSPLHF
TRBV7-8	NA	TRBJ2-5	TRBD1	TGTGCCAGCAGCTCAGGACAGGGAACCGAGACCCAGTACTTC	CASSSGQGTETQYF
TRBV5-4	NA	TRBJ2-7	TRBD2	TGTGCCAGCAGCTCTACTAGCGGGGGGCGATACGAGCAGTACTTC	CASSSTSGGRYEQYF
TRBV7-9	NA	TRBJ1-2	NA	TGTGCCAGCAGCAGCTCTAGGGACATCAGTACCTATGGCTACACCTTC	CASSSSRDISTYGYTF
TRBV24-1	NA	TRBJ2-1	NA	TGTGCCACCAGTGATTTGGCAGGGAATGACAATGAGCAGTTCTTC	CATSDLAGNDNEQFF